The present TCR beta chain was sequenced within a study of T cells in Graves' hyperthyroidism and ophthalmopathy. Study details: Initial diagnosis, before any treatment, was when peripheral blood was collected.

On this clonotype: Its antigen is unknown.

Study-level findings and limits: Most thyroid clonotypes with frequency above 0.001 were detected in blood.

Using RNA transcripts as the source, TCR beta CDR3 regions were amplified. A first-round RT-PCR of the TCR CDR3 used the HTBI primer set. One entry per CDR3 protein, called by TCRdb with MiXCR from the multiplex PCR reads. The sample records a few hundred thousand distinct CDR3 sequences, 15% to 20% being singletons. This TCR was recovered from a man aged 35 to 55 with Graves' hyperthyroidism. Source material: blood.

The CDR3 region has the DNA TGTGCCAGCAGCCGGGACAGTAGGAATTCACCCCTCCACTTT. This translates into CASSRDSRNSPLHF. V is TRBV6-1 and J is TRBJ1-6; 7 bases match TRBD1. V gave up 6 bases and J gave up 7 bases; unmatched junction bases: 6. Per germline, CDR1 MNHNS and CDR2 SASEGT. The CDR3 length is 14 residues.